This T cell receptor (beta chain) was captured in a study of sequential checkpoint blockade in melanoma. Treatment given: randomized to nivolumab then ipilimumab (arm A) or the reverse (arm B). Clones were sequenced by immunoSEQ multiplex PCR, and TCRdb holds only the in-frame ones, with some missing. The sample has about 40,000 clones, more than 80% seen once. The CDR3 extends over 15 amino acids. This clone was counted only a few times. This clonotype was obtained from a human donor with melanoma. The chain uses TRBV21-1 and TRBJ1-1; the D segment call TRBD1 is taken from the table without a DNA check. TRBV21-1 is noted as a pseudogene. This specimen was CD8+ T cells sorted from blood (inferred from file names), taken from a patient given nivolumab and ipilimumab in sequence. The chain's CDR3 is CASSARQATNTEAFF. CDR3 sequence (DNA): TGTGCCAGCAGCGCGAGACAGGCTACGAACACTGAAGCTTTCTTT.